This entry features one T cell receptor beta chain sequence. This CDR3 is built from 14 residues. The ends were cut back, 1 base at V and 6 bases at J, with 8 bases in the middle. CDR1 is SGHRS and CDR2 is YFSETQ in the germline V gene. The data were obtained in a study of blood T cell repertoires in COVID-19. Study in general: Acute-phase and convalescent COVID-19 samples originated in the United States, Italy and Spain. Nucleic acid was either cDNA or gDNA, and it came from T cells, B-cell-depleted T cells, or PBMCs.

In the study's own analysis: By means of reference gene primer amplification, nucleated cell counts were estimated. Data came from immunoSEQ multiplex PCR; TCRdb stores just in-frame clones and leaves some out. The V and J calls and the clone size are those of that table, but D and trimming were determined from the DNA. The table lists some 89,000 clones, approximately 90% of them singletons, with just over 15% in the top ten. This chain links TRBV5-1 with TRBJ1-6; D gene uncertain. This receptor was taken from a human donor in a cohort sampled during active COVID-19. The sequenced material came from peripheral blood. This CDR3 reads CASSLSGSNSPLHF. The CDR3 DNA is TGCGCCAGCAGCTTGTCAGGTAGTAATTCACCCCTCCACTTT.